This T cell receptor beta chain was sequenced during a study of T-cell reconstitution after alpha-beta-depleted transplantation in children. This CDR3 has 14 amino acids. CDR1 and CDR2 from the germline V gene are MNHNY and SVGAGI (reference sequence). Losses at the gene ends were 4 bases for V and 8 bases for J; bases not matched to a gene: 4. Unique molecular identifiers were built into the TCRbeta library. TCRdb re-analysed the PCR reads in MiXCR, keeping a single row per CDR3 protein. The sample holds about 600,000 distinct CDR3 sequences, roughly a tenth seen once. This clonotype was picked up many times.

This clonotype was obtained from a human donor who donated a stem cell graft to a child with acute myeloid leukemia. The chain joins TRBV6-6 to TRBJ1-4; 10 nucleotides agree with TRBD1. Sequencing used PBMCs from the stem cell graft donor, obtained from the stem cell graft. The CDR3 reads CASSFRDRGEKLFF. CDR3 DNA sequence: TGTGCCAGCAGTTTCCGGGACAGGGGCGAAAAACTGTTTTTT.